This T cell receptor (beta chain) was captured by sequencing in a study of shared clonotypes between healthy human individuals. Study-wide results and caveats: Sampling used blood alone; tissue repertoires probably differ.

Remarks on this clone: Its antigen is as yet unknown.

The authors split each subset's genomic DNA evenly across several immunoSEQ plates. As handled by the study authors: With immunoSEQ giving junction-only sequences and no quality scores, filtering differed. Clones were sequenced by immunoSEQ multiplex PCR, and TCRdb holds only the in-frame ones, with some missing. V, J and clone size are those of that table, while D and trimming were read from the DNA. The sample includes about 660,000 clones, 74% of them seen just once. Looked up from germline, CDR1 is SGHNT and CDR2 is YENEEA. Trimming took 3 bases from V and 5 from J, leaving 10 bases between them. This CDR3 region has 14 residues.

Input material: memory CD4+ T cells sorted from blood. This sample's subset: CD45RA-negative fraction. V is TRBV11-3 and J is TRBJ2-2; no firm D call. The receptor comes from a woman in her twenties or thirties in good health. CDR3 region: CASSFSAVTGELFF. CDR3 DNA sequence: TGTGCCAGCAGCTTCTCCGCGGTTACCGGGGAGCTGTTTTTT.